This T cell receptor (beta chain) was identified in a study of blood T cell repertoires in COVID-19. Overall study context: T cells, B-cell-depleted T cells, or PBMCs provided the cDNA or gDNA that served as material.

The CDR3 sequence is 13 residues long. The germline V gene has CDR1 SGDLS and CDR2 YYNGEE. The V segment lost 7 bases and the J segment 0 bases; nucleotides outside the gene matches: 1. Per the original methods: Nucleated cell number was recorded as an estimate derived from reference gene primer amplification. Produced via immunoSEQ multiplex PCR; TCRdb's table is partial and in-frame only. The V and J calls and clone size were taken over from that table, and D and trimming were inferred from the DNA. The data contain about 77,000 clones, approximately 88% of them singletons. This chain connects TRBV9 to TRBJ1-1; 9 nucleotides align to TRBD1. The sequence was collected from a woman of 80 years or more with acute or convalescent COVID-19. Sequenced input: peripheral blood. CDR3 protein: CASGTGMNTEAFF. CDR3 DNA: TGTGCCAGCGGGACAGGGATGAACACTGAAGCTTTCTTT.